Detailed here is one T cell receptor (beta chain). This specimen comes from a study of beta chain features in type 1 diabetes. V gave up 5 bases and J gave up 6 bases, with 7 bases separating them. The CDR3 runs 12 residues. The germline CDR1 and CDR2 sequences are LNHDA and SQIVND (reference sequence). Isolated RNA was reverse transcribed in full, so expressed TCRB transcripts were sequenced. Sequencing used immunoSEQ multiplex PCR; TCRdb keeps in-frame clones, though not all of them. Found here are 400,000 to 450,000 clones, roughly 13% of them singletons; the top ten hold roughly 0.04%. This TCR was recovered from a man aged 25-45 years in good health. Source material: naive CD4+ T cells from blood. The chain has TRBV19 and TRBJ2-2; D ambiguous. CDR3 region: CASSPSAGELFF. In DNA form, the CDR3 reads TGTGCCAGTAGTCCATCGGCCGGGGAGCTGTTTTTT.